Given below is one T cell receptor beta chain in context. As originally analysed: From reference gene primer amplification, estimates of nucleated cell counts were derived. Some clones are missing from TCRdb's copy, which holds only in-frame ones; the method was immunoSEQ multiplex PCR. V and J calls and clone size come straight from that table; D and trimming were deduced from the DNA. The table has fewer than 150,000 clones, 84% seen once. This specimen comes from a study of blood T cell repertoires in COVID-19. Study details: The study drew acute and convalescent COVID-19 samples from the United States, Italy and Spain. PBMCs, B-cell-depleted T cells, or T cells provided the cDNA or gDNA that made up the material.

Germline loops: CDR1 SGHTA, CDR2 FQGNSA. After removal of 8 bases from V and 10 bases from J, the junction contained 11 bases not matched to a gene. The CDR3 runs 14 residues. This sequence joins TRBV7-2 and TRBJ2-2; 9 bases agree with TRBD2. The sequencing sample was made of peripheral blood. The clonotype originates from a human donor in a cohort sampled during active COVID-19. The CDR3, as DNA: TGTGCCAGCTCTGCGGGGGGGAACCTCTTGGAGCTGTTTTTT. Translation gives CASSAGGNLLELFF.